This TCR beta chain is from a study of Ad26.COV2.S vaccination and SARS-CoV-2 variants. Study-level background: Ad26.COV2.S, an intramuscular injection, was given once or twice 56 days apart.

As for treatment: over 15 received Ad26.COV2.S at low or high dose, single or two shots; roughly five received placebo; per-sample allocation not given. Vaccine and placebo recipients were sampled on day 63 after the first injection. The study used a vaccine consisting of an Ad26 vector that expressed Wuhan-strain SARS-CoV-2 spike. Sequencing was performed with immunoSEQ multiplex PCR; in TCRdb, only in-frame clones are kept and a portion is missing. The sample lists 350,000 to 550,000 clones, roughly 89% occurring once. Germline trimming cut 1 base from V and 4 bases from J; bases unmatched to any gene: 4. Germline lookup yields CDR1 LGHNA and CDR2 YNFKEQ. The CDR3 consists of 16 residues.

The sequencing used peripheral blood, collected in a trial of Ad26.COV2.S vaccine versus placebo. This receptor was obtained from a person aged 18-65 years who received the Ad26.COV2.S COVID-19 vaccine or a placebo. The rearrangement uses TRBV4-2 and TRBJ2-3; 11 bases align to TRBD2. CDR3 sequence (DNA): TGTGCCAGCAGCCAAGGTCTAGCGGGAGGTGCAGATACGCAGTATTTT. Protein product: CASSQGLAGGADTQYF.